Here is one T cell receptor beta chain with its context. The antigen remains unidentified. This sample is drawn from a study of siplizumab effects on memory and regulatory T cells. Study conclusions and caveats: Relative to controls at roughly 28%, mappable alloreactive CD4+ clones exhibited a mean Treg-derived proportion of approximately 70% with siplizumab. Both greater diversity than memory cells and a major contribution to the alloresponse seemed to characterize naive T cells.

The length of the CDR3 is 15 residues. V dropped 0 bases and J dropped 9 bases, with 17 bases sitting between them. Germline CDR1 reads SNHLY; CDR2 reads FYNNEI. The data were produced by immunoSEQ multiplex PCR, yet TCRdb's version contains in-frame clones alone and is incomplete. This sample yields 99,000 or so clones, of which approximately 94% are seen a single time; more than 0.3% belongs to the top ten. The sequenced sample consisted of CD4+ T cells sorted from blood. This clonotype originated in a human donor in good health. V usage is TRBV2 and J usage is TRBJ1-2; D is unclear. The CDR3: CASSEAVGYTFRYTF. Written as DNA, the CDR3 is TGTGCCAGCAGTGAAGCAGTAGGGTACACTTTCCGCTACACCTTC.